This is a list of T cell receptor beta chains from one sample in a study of shared clonotypes between healthy human individuals. Some clones are missing from TCRdb's copy, which holds only in-frame ones; the method was immunoSEQ multiplex PCR. This sample has around 2,000,000 clones; about 95% occur once, and the top ten carry 1% to 1.3%. Sample: naive CD8+ T cells sorted from blood. These TCRs come from a man between 18 and 29 years old in good health. CDR3s include the opening cysteine and the closing phenylalanine or tryptophan. The D gene is left open where the match is weak. The size entry is marked missing in some rows and otherwise reads once, few, many or a size class.

D gene | J gene | clone size | V gene | CDR3 DNA | CDR3 protein
TRBD2 | TRBJ2-3 | NA | TRBV14 | TGTGCCAGCAGCCTGACTAGCGGACTCACAGATACGCAGTATTTT | CASSLTSGLTDTQYF
NA | TRBJ1-5 | NA | TRBV11-2 | TGTGCCAGCAGCACCGACGGGGAAATAGGACAGCCCCAGCATTTT | CASSTDGEIGQPQHF
TRBD1 | TRBJ1-1 | NA | TRBV19 | TGTGCCAGTAGTATTACAGGGGGTAATTTGAACACTGAAGCTTTCTTT | CASSITGGNLNTEAFF
TRBD2 | TRBJ2-2 | NA | TRBV5-1 | TGCGCCAGCAGCTTGGGGACTAGCGGGGCCTTCACCGGGGAGCTGTTTTTT | CASSLGTSGAFTGELFF
TRBD2 | TRBJ2-7 | NA | TRBV7-2 | TGTGCCAGCAGCCCCCGATTGGGAGGGAGCGAGCAGTACTTC | CASSPRLGGSEQYF
TRBD1 | TRBJ2-1 | once | TRBV7-3 | TGTGCCAGCAGCCTCGGACAGGGGGCATACAATGAGCAGTTCTTC | CASSLGQGAYNEQFF
NA | TRBJ2-1 | NA | TRBV30 | TGTGCCTGGAGTAAGGGGGAGAATGAGCAGTTCTTC | CAWSKGENEQFF
NA | TRBJ1-5 | NA | TRBV7-9 | TGTGCCAGCAGCTTAGGGGGGACGGGGAGCAATCAGCCCCAGCATTTT | CASSLGGTGSNQPQHF
TRBD1 | TRBJ1-4 | NA | TRBV5-6 | TGTGCCAGCAGCCAGCAGGGGGGAGAAAAACTGTTTTTT | CASSQQGGEKLFF
TRBD1 | TRBJ1-5 | NA | TRBV7-9 | TGTGCCAGCAGCTCGCCCGACAGGGCCCACGGGCCCCAGCATTTT | CASSSPDRAHGPQHF
NA | TRBJ2-7 | NA | TRBV29-1 | TGCAGCGTTGATGATTGGGGCGAGCAGTACTTC | CSVDDWGEQYF
NA | TRBJ1-1 | NA | TRBV11-2 | TGTGCCAGCAGCCTCGGGAACTGGGGCACTGAAGCTTTCTTT | CASSLGNWGTEAFF
NA | TRBJ2-5 | once | TRBV2 | TGTGCCAGCAGGGACTCCGTGGGGGAGGTGAAAGAGACCCAGTACTTC | CASRDSVGEVKETQYF
NA | TRBJ1-1 | NA | TRBV29-1 | TGCAGCGTGGTACAGGGTGCTGAAGCTTTCTTT | CSVVQGAEAFF
NA | TRBJ2-3 | NA | TRBV27 | TGTGCCAGCAGGCAATCCGGATTCGGGGATACGCAGTATTTT | CASRQSGFGDTQYF
NA | TRBJ2-5 | NA | TRBV7-8 | TGTGCCAGCAGCTTAATAGTAACCCCCAGGGCAGCCTACCAAGAGACCCAGTACTTC | CASSLIVTPRAAYQETQYF
TRBD2 | TRBJ2-1 | NA | TRBV9 | TGTGCCAGCAATAACGGGAGGGCCATAGATGAGCAGTTCTTC | CASNNGRAIDEQFF
NA | TRBJ2-5 | NA | TRBV9 | TGTGCCAGCAGCGTATATCGGGGCGGGCAAGAGACCCAGTACTTC | CASSVYRGGQETQYF
TRBD1 | TRBJ2-7 | NA | TRBV27 | TGTGCCAGCAGTTTATCAGGTGGGACAGGGAATTACGAGCAGTACTTC | CASSLSGGTGNYEQYF
TRBD2 | TRBJ2-3 | NA | TRBV9 | TGTGCCAGCAGCGTAGGAGCTAGCGGGGGGGCAGCAGATACGCAGTATTTT | CASSVGASGGAADTQYF
TRBD1 | TRBJ2-7 | NA | TRBV19 | TGTGCCAGTAGAAGCCTCCGGGACAGCTACTCCTACGAGCAGTACTTC | CASRSLRDSYSYEQYF
NA | TRBJ1-1 | NA | TRBV4-1 | TGCGCCAGCAGCCACTCAGGGAGAGGGGACACTGAAGCTTTCTTT | CASSHSGRGDTEAFF
NA | TRBJ1-6 | NA | TRBV5-4 | TGTGCCAGCAGCTCAAGAGACAGTGCCGTTAGCTCCTATAATTCACCCCTCCACTTT | CASSSRDSAVSSYNSPLHF
TRBD2 | TRBJ2-7 | NA | TRBV2 | TGTGCCAGCAGTGATCCAGCGGGGCACTCCTACGAGCAGTACTTC | CASSDPAGHSYEQYF
NA | TRBJ2-7 | few | TRBV27 | TGTGCCAGCAGTTTAAGGAGAACCTACGAGCAGTACTTC | CASSLRRTYEQYF
TRBD2 | TRBJ2-1 | NA | TRBV29-1 | TGCAGCGTTTGTACTAGCGGTTACAATGAGCAGTTCTTC | CSVCTSGYNEQFF
NA | TRBJ2-1 | NA | TRBV4-1 | TGCGCCAGCAGCCTCCGACTCGTAACGTCAAGTGAGCAGTTCTTC | CASSLRLVTSSEQFF
NA | TRBJ1-1 | NA | TRBV27 | TGTGCCAGCAGCACCGCCAGGAGGGTCAACACTGAAGCTTTCTTT | CASSTARRVNTEAFF
TRBD1 | TRBJ2-6 | once | TRBV15 | TGTGCCACCAGCACGGACAGGGATTACTCTGGGGCCAACGTCCTGACTTTC | CATSTDRDYSGANVLTF
TRBD2 | TRBJ2-1 | NA | TRBV6-1 | TGTGCCAGCAGTGTGACTAGCGGCCTGGAGTATGAGCAGTTCTTC | CASSVTSGLEYEQFF
NA | TRBJ2-1 | NA | TRBV11-2 | TGTGCCAGCACCTCGGGACAGTTCTTC | CASTSGQFF
NA | TRBJ2-7 | NA | TRBV4-3 | TGCGCCAGCAGCCAAGAATTAGGAGGGACCTACGAGCAGTACTTC | CASSQELGGTYEQYF
NA | TRBJ2-2 | NA | TRBV4-3 | TGCGCCAGCAGCCAGAGACAGGCCAACACCGGGGAGCTGTTTTTT | CASSQRQANTGELFF
NA | TRBJ2-7 | NA | TRBV28 | TGTGCCAGCAGTTTCCCCGGAGACTACGAGCAGTACTTC | CASSFPGDYEQYF
NA | TRBJ1-3 | NA | TRBV6-6 | TGTGCCAGCAGTGCCCGTGCTGTCGGTGGAAACACCATATATTTT | CASSARAVGGNTIYF
TRBD2 | TRBJ2-7 | NA | TRBV4-1 | TGCGCCAGCAGCCAAAGCGGGGGGAGCTCCTACGAGCAGTACTTC | CASSQSGGSSYEQYF
TRBD2 | TRBJ2-1 | NA | TRBV10-2 | TGCGCCACCGGGACTAGCGGCTACAATGAGCAGTTCTTC | CATGTSGYNEQFF
NA | TRBJ1-3 | NA | TRBV27 | TGTGCCAGCAGTTTAAGAGGTCTCGGAAACACCATATATTTT | CASSLRGLGNTIYF
TRBD1 | TRBJ2-2 | NA | TRBV28 | TGTGCCAGCAGTGGAGACAGGGAAAGCGGCACCGGGGAGCTGTTTTTT | CASSGDRESGTGELFF
TRBD1 | TRBJ1-4 | NA | TRBV2 | TGTGCCAGCAGTGAATCACCGGGACAGAACTTTAAACTGTTTTTT | CASSESPGQNFKLFF
TRBD1 | TRBJ1-1 | NA | TRBV30 | TGTGCCTGGGGAGAGGGGGCGAGCACTGAAGCTTTCTTT | CAWGEGASTEAFF
TRBD2 | TRBJ2-3 | once | TRBV7-9 | TGTGCCAGCAGCCCCCGGAGGACTAGCGGGAGACTCGATACGCAGTATTTT | CASSPRRTSGRLDTQYF
NA | TRBJ2-1 | NA | TRBV27 | TGTGCCAGCAGCCTCCGGGACTTCGACGATGAGCAGTTCTTC | CASSLRDFDDEQFF
NA | TRBJ2-5 | NA | TRBV7-9 | TGTGCCAGCAGCTCGGATCCGACGCAAGAGACCCAGTACTTC | CASSSDPTQETQYF
TRBD1 | TRBJ2-7 | NA | TRBV19 | TGTGCCAGTAGTATCGCAGGGGGCTATGACTACGAGCAGTACTTC | CASSIAGGYDYEQYF
NA | TRBJ1-6 | NA | TRBV6-5 | TGTGCCAGCAGTTACCGAGAAAACTATAATTCACCCCTCCACTTT | CASSYRENYNSPLHF
NA | TRBJ1-5 | NA | TRBV16 | TGTGCCAGCAGCCAATCTGGGGGGGACCAGCCCCAGCATTTT | CASSQSGGDQPQHF
NA | TRBJ2-2 | NA | TRBV2 | TGTGCCAGCGGGGAGACTGCCAACACCGGGGAGCTGTTTTTT | CASGETANTGELFF
NA | TRBJ2-3 | NA | TRBV7-9 | TGTGCCAGCGAAGAACAGACAGATACGCAGTATTTT | CASEEQTDTQYF
TRBD2 | TRBJ2-2 | NA | TRBV7-2 | TGTGCCAGCAGCCCTTTGGCGGGAGAGGTCTCCGGGGAGCTGTTTTTT | CASSPLAGEVSGELFF
NA | TRBJ1-1 | NA | TRBV2 | TGTGCCTCCTTGGGCACTGAAGCTTTCTTT | CASLGTEAFF
NA | TRBJ2-2 | NA | TRBV11-2 | TGTGCCAGCAGCTTGTATGGAGCCGGGGAGCTGTTTTTT | CASSLYGAGELFF
NA | TRBJ2-7 | NA | TRBV5-1 | TGCGCCAGCAGCCCTCCACAGCACTCAAGTTCCTACTCCTACGAGCAGTACTTC | CASSPPQHSSSYSYEQYF
TRBD1 | TRBJ2-7 | NA | TRBV18 | TGTGCCAGCTCACCTCCGACAGGGCTCAAAGGCGAGCAGTACTTC | CASSPPTGLKGEQYF
NA | TRBJ2-7 | NA | TRBV27 | TGTGCCAGCAGTTTCGGGACACGTCCTTACGAGCAGTACTTC | CASSFGTRPYEQYF